The clone carrying this TCR beta chain was observed at least ten times. What it binds is not known. The CDR3 has 13 amino acids. Trimming stripped 3 bases from V and 4 bases from J, with 13 bases between. Germline V gives CDR1 SQVTM, CDR2 ANQGSEA. This record belongs to a study of T cells in Graves' hyperthyroidism and ophthalmopathy. The study's findings and limits: A 13 V-J signature model discriminated ophthalmopathy versus stable hyperthyroidism. Ophthalmopathy was model-predicted a median about 6.9 months pre-onset.

It was RNA transcripts that yielded the amplified TCR beta CDR3 regions. TCR CDR3 underwent first-round RT-PCR with the HTBI primer set. TCRdb reanalysed the multiplex PCR reads using MiXCR and keeps one entry per CDR3 protein. The sample yields around 340,000 distinct CDR3 sequences, 15% to 20% seen once. The chain employs TRBV29-1 and TRBJ2-7, with a weak D call TRBD1 (5 bases). The source of this sequence is a woman between 35 and 50 years old with Graves' ophthalmopathy. Sequencing input: blood. The CDR3 region has the DNA TGCAGCGTTGACGGGCAGGGTGGGTACGAGCAGTACTTC. Its protein product is CSVDGQGGYEQYF.